Sequencing of this TCR beta chain was carried out in a study of shared clonotypes between healthy human individuals. Study-wide context: Three plates were used per donor for CD4 naive, three for CD4 memory, two for CD8 naive and one for CD8 memory.

Study results and caveats: Generation of non-shared clonotypes was less probable than generation of clonotypes shared by all four donors.

In the naive CD8 group, cells lacked CD45RO and were positively selected for CCR7, so terminally differentiated effector memory CD45RA+ cells were left out. CDR1 and CDR2 (germline): MNHGY, SAAAGT. CDR3 size: 16 residues. The V gene end was trimmed by 2 bases and the J gene end by 2 bases; junction bases not matched to a gene: 7. Deep-level settings were used for running the assay. Sorted-subset replicate PCRs used 200 ng DNA, some 30,000 T cell genomes. Assay: immunoSEQ multiplex PCR; the TCRdb copy retains only in-frame clones and omits some. The sample yields roughly 2,000,000 clones, roughly 95% seen once. Concerning this clone: Its target is not known.

The sequenced sample was naive CD8+ T cells sorted from blood. The sequence derives from a man in his late teens or twenties in good health. The rearrangement joins TRBV6-8 to TRBJ2-7; 9 bases line up with TRBD2. CDR3 bases: TGTGCCAGCAGTTACGGCTCTGCGGGAGGGGCCTACGAGCAGTACTTC. Translating it yields CASSYGSAGGAYEQYF.